This is a list of T cell receptor beta chains from one sample in a study of blood T cell repertoires in COVID-19. Only in-frame clones appear in the TCRdb table, and some are missing; sequencing was by immunoSEQ multiplex PCR. Of 55,000 to 80,000 clones in the sample, around 76% were seen once. The sequencing input was peripheral blood. The receptors were sampled from a human donor in a cohort sampled during active COVID-19. Each CDR3 is given with its conserved first and last residue. A D gene is named only where the DNA matches it firmly. Clone size is stated in some rows and not others, as once, few, many or a class when expanded.

d_call: TRBD2
j_call: TRBJ2-7
clone_size: .
v_call: TRBV5-1
cdr3_aa: CASSPTIAGGSEQYF
cdr3_nt: TGCGCCAGCAGCCCAACGATAGCGGGGGGAAGCGAGCAGTACTTC

d_call: .
j_call: TRBJ2-5
clone_size: .
v_call: TRBV5-1
cdr3_aa: CASFAPGQPDGTQYF
cdr3_nt: TGCGCCAGCTTTGCCCCGGGACAACCCGACGGGACCCAGTACTTC

d_call: .
j_call: TRBJ2-5
clone_size: once
v_call: TRBV14
cdr3_aa: CASSQLGARETQYF
cdr3_nt: TGTGCCAGCAGCCAATTGGGGGCTCGGGAGACCCAGTACTTC

d_call: .
j_call: TRBJ2-5
clone_size: .
v_call: TRBV30
cdr3_aa: CAWSPLGLFQETQYF
cdr3_nt: TGTGCCTGGAGTCCCCTGGGGCTTTTCCAAGAGACCCAGTACTTC

d_call: TRBD2
j_call: TRBJ2-2
clone_size: .
v_call: TRBV7-2
cdr3_aa: CASSLFGGGLTADTGELFF
cdr3_nt: TGTGCCAGCAGCTTATTTGGCGGGGGGCTTACCGCGGACACCGGGGAGCTGTTTTTT

d_call: .
j_call: TRBJ2-1
clone_size: .
v_call: TRBV24-1
cdr3_aa: CATSDLGSSYNEQFF
cdr3_nt: TGTGCCACCAGTGATTTGGGCAGCTCCTACAATGAGCAGTTCTTC

d_call: .
j_call: TRBJ2-3
clone_size: .
v_call: TRBV28
cdr3_aa: CASSAGLPIGTDTQYF
cdr3_nt: TGTGCCAGCAGTGCCGGACTACCAATTGGTACAGATACGCAGTATTTT

d_call: .
j_call: TRBJ2-2
clone_size: once
v_call: TRBV28
cdr3_aa: CASRGAGVDTGELFF
cdr3_nt: TGTGCCAGCCGGGGGGCAGGGGTCGACACCGGGGAGCTGTTTTTT

d_call: .
j_call: TRBJ2-3
clone_size: many
v_call: TRBV29-1
cdr3_aa: CSVTDDLTDTQYF
cdr3_nt: TGCAGCGTTACAGACGACCTCACAGATACGCAGTATTTT

d_call: .
j_call: TRBJ2-3
clone_size: .
v_call: TRBV7-2
cdr3_aa: CASSPEVGADTQYF
cdr3_nt: TGTGCCAGCAGCCCGGAGGTCGGCGCAGATACGCAGTATTTT

d_call: TRBD2
j_call: TRBJ2-1
clone_size: .
v_call: TRBV20-1
cdr3_aa: CSVPSGAEQFF
cdr3_nt: TGCAGTGTGCCTAGCGGGGCCGAGCAGTTCTTC

d_call: .
j_call: TRBJ1-4
clone_size: few
v_call: TRBV2
cdr3_aa: CASRTDRDVNEKLFF
cdr3_nt: TGTGCCAGCAGAACCGACAGAGACGTTAATGAAAAACTGTTTTTT

d_call: TRBD2
j_call: TRBJ2-1
clone_size: once
v_call: TRBV30
cdr3_aa: CAWRTSGTYNEQFF
cdr3_nt: TGTGCCTGGAGAACCAGCGGGACTTACAATGAGCAGTTCTTC

d_call: TRBD1
j_call: TRBJ1-4
clone_size: few
v_call: TRBV23-1
cdr3_aa: CASSQGSNRDRGEKLFF
cdr3_nt: TGCGCCAGCAGTCAAGGTTCGAACCGGGACAGGGGTGAAAAACTGTTTTTT

d_call: .
j_call: TRBJ2-1
clone_size: .
v_call: TRBV7-2
cdr3_aa: CASSPPPGGSNEQFF
cdr3_nt: TGTGCCAGCAGCCCCCCCCCGGGGGGCAGCAATGAGCAGTTCTTC

d_call: TRBD2
j_call: TRBJ2-5
clone_size: .
v_call: TRBV11-3
cdr3_aa: CASSRGTSGQETQYF
cdr3_nt: TGTGCCAGCAGCCGAGGGACTAGCGGCCAAGAGACCCAGTACTTC

d_call: .
j_call: TRBJ2-2
clone_size: .
v_call: TRBV28
cdr3_aa: CASSEITGELFF
cdr3_nt: TGTGCCAGCAGTGAGATCACCGGGGAGCTGTTTTTT

d_call: .
j_call: TRBJ2-7
clone_size: .
v_call: TRBV9
cdr3_aa: CASSVSHLGDEQYF
cdr3_nt: TGTGCCAGCAGCGTAAGTCACCTCGGGGACGAGCAGTACTTC

d_call: .
j_call: TRBJ1-6
clone_size: .
v_call: TRBV19
cdr3_aa: CASRSRGSYNSPLHF
cdr3_nt: TGTGCCAGTAGGAGCCGGGGCTCCTATAATTCACCCCTCCACTTT

d_call: .
j_call: TRBJ2-2
clone_size: .
v_call: TRBV19
cdr3_aa: CASSARGNTGELFF
cdr3_nt: TGTGCCAGTAGCGCCAGGGGGAACACCGGGGAGCTGTTTTTT

d_call: TRBD1
j_call: TRBJ2-7
clone_size: few
v_call: TRBV4-2
cdr3_aa: CASSQEGQGAYEQYF
cdr3_nt: TGTGCCAGCAGCCAAGAGGGCCAGGGGGCGTACGAGCAGTACTTC

d_call: .
j_call: TRBJ2-3
clone_size: .
v_call: TRBV3-1/TRBV3-2
cdr3_aa: CASSAQGRDTQYF
cdr3_nt: TGTGCCAGCAGCGCCCAGGGGAGAGATACGCAGTATTTT

d_call: TRBD1
j_call: TRBJ2-3
clone_size: once
v_call: TRBV24-1
cdr3_aa: CATRPGQHTDTQYF
cdr3_nt: TGTGCCACCAGGCCGGGACAGCACACAGATACGCAGTATTTT

d_call: TRBD2
j_call: TRBJ2-3
clone_size: .
v_call: TRBV4-1
cdr3_aa: CASSQDLSGGGLDTQYF
cdr3_nt: TGCGCCAGCAGCCAAGATCTTAGCGGGGGGGGGCTGGATACGCAGTATTTT

d_call: TRBD1
j_call: TRBJ1-5
clone_size: once
v_call: TRBV15
cdr3_aa: CATGTGDSQPQHF
cdr3_nt: TGTGCCACCGGGACAGGGGACAGTCAGCCCCAGCATTTT

d_call: TRBD1
j_call: TRBJ2-1
clone_size: .
v_call: TRBV5-1
cdr3_aa: CASSLGDRLAEQFF
cdr3_nt: TGCGCCAGCAGCTTGGGGGACAGGCTCGCTGAGCAGTTCTTC

d_call: .
j_call: TRBJ2-3
clone_size: few
v_call: TRBV7-2
cdr3_aa: CASSWRRSGTDTQYF
cdr3_nt: TGTGCCAGCAGCTGGAGAAGGAGTGGCACAGATACGCAGTATTTT

d_call: TRBD1
j_call: TRBJ2-5
clone_size: .
v_call: TRBV12-5
cdr3_aa: CASGLGSTGGFRLETQYF
cdr3_nt: TGTGCTAGTGGTTTGGGATCAACAGGGGGCTTCCGTCTCGAGACCCAGTACTTC

d_call: .
j_call: TRBJ1-5
clone_size: .
v_call: TRBV3-1/TRBV3-2
cdr3_aa: CASSQVAGVGQHF
cdr3_nt: TGTGCCAGCAGCCAAGTGGCCGGGGTTGGCCAGCATTTT

d_call: TRBD1
j_call: TRBJ2-3
clone_size: .
v_call: TRBV5-1
cdr3_aa: CASSLAGQGLTDTQYF
cdr3_nt: TGCGCCAGCAGCTTGGCAGGACAGGGGCTTACAGATACGCAGTATTTT

d_call: .
j_call: TRBJ1-2
clone_size: .
v_call: TRBV6-6
cdr3_aa: CASSLQGYTF
cdr3_nt: TGTGCCAGCAGTTTGCAGGGCTACACCTTC

d_call: TRBD1
j_call: TRBJ2-7
clone_size: .
v_call: TRBV6-2/TRBV6-3
cdr3_aa: CASSLRTGYYEQYF
cdr3_nt: TGTGCCAGCAGCCTTCGGACAGGTTACTACGAGCAGTACTTC

d_call: TRBD2
j_call: TRBJ2-1
clone_size: .
v_call: TRBV2
cdr3_aa: CASTKTGPQRGDNEQFF
cdr3_nt: TGTGCCAGCACCAAGACAGGGCCACAGCGGGGGGACAATGAGCAGTTCTTC

d_call: .
j_call: TRBJ1-1
clone_size: once
v_call: TRBV21-1
cdr3_aa: CASSKVERGRSEAFF
cdr3_nt: TGTGCCAGCAGCAAAGTTGAAAGGGGAAGGTCTGAAGCTTTCTTT

d_call: TRBD1
j_call: TRBJ1-2
clone_size: .
v_call: TRBV19
cdr3_aa: CASRTLLQGASYGYTF
cdr3_nt: TGTGCCAGTAGAACCTTATTACAGGGGGCAAGCTATGGCTACACCTTC

d_call: .
j_call: TRBJ2-7
clone_size: .
v_call: TRBV4-1
cdr3_aa: CASSPTGTRIYEQYF
cdr3_nt: TGCGCCAGCAGCCCCACCGGGACAAGGATTTACGAGCAGTACTTC

d_call: TRBD1
j_call: TRBJ1-5
clone_size: .
v_call: TRBV19
cdr3_aa: CASSAMGQANQPQHF
cdr3_nt: TGTGCCAGTAGTGCAATGGGACAGGCTAATCAGCCCCAGCATTTT

d_call: TRBD2
j_call: TRBJ2-3
clone_size: once
v_call: TRBV7-2
cdr3_aa: CASRRNGGTTDTQYF
cdr3_nt: TGTGCCAGCAGACGAAACGGGGGGACCACAGATACGCAGTATTTT

d_call: TRBD2
j_call: TRBJ2-1
clone_size: .
v_call: TRBV3-1/TRBV3-2
cdr3_aa: CASSAFMAGGGDNEQFF
cdr3_nt: TGTGCCAGCAGCGCGTTTATGGCTGGCGGGGGGGATAATGAGCAGTTCTTC

d_call: TRBD1
j_call: TRBJ2-7
clone_size: .
v_call: TRBV30
cdr3_aa: CAWSGTGDEQYF
cdr3_nt: TGTGCCTGGAGCGGGACAGGGGACGAGCAGTACTTC

d_call: TRBD2
j_call: TRBJ2-1
clone_size: .
v_call: TRBV19
cdr3_aa: CASTDLRLADNEQFF
cdr3_nt: TGTGCCAGTACCGACCTAAGGCTAGCGGACAATGAGCAGTTCTTC

d_call: .
j_call: TRBJ1-3
clone_size: .
v_call: TRBV5-1
cdr3_aa: CASKQGPSGNTIYF
cdr3_nt: TGCGCCAGCAAGCAGGGTCCTTCTGGAAACACCATATATTTT

d_call: TRBD1
j_call: TRBJ1-2
clone_size: .
v_call: TRBV18
cdr3_aa: CASSPGQGAANYGYTF
cdr3_nt: TGTGCCAGCTCACCAGGACAGGGTGCTGCTAACTATGGCTACACCTTC

d_call: .
j_call: TRBJ1-1
clone_size: .
v_call: TRBV19
cdr3_aa: CASSLKSGGSTEAFF
cdr3_nt: TGTGCCAGTAGTCTCAAGTCCGGCGGGAGCACTGAAGCTTTCTTT